This TCR beta chain stems from a study of OX40 agonist ivuxolimab in advanced cancers. Turning to the study itself: Those enrolled were approximately 78% male, with a mean age of 60 years and ages from roughly 20 to 90.

Assay used: immunoSEQ multiplex PCR; TCRdb lists only in-frame clones, some missing. The sample has under 40,000 clones, 89% seen once; the top ten hold more than 0.8%. The CDR3 is made up of 15 amino acids. V lost 0 bases, J lost 5 bases, and 10 bases lay in between. In germline, CDR1 is LGHNA, CDR2 YSLEER. The rearrangement uses TRBV4-3 and TRBJ1-4; a possible D gene is TRBD1 (5 bases). The receptor's source is an adult with an advanced solid tumor such as melanoma, head and neck, liver or kidney cancer. The sample was CD4+ or CD8+ T cells sorted from blood, taken in a trial of the OX40 agonist ivuxolimab. DNA for the CDR3: TGCGCCAGCAGCCAAGATCGGGGCCAGAATGAAAAACTGTTTTTT. Translation: CASSQDRGQNEKLFF.